This T cell receptor (beta chain) was found in a study of blood T cells in healthy people across ages. Primers used in a second PCR of roughly 6 to 11 cycles were a sample-barcoded 5' primer and a J-beta primer mix. CDR3-containing paired-end reads numbered at least 3 million in each sample. TCRdb re-called the 5' RACE reads through MiXCR, storing one row per CDR3 protein. The table shows more than 650,000 distinct CDR3 sequences, with over 20% occurring only once. A word on this clonotype: Antigen unknown.

The study's findings and limits: The study found TCR beta diversity correlated strongly with naive T cell percentage. TCR beta diversity, measured per million T cells, fell in a roughly linear way with age.

This TCR derives from a man aged 65 to 85 in good health. The sequenced material came from blood.

The CDR3 region is CASSYRRGPSYEQYF. CDR3 DNA sequence: TGTGCCAGCAGCTACCGGCGGGGGCCTTCATACGAGCAGTACTTC. The chain uses TRBV11-2 and TRBJ2-7; perhaps TRBD2 as D (7 bases). CDR1 is SGHAT, CDR2 FQNNGV, per germline. This CDR3 is 15 amino acids long. Trimming shortened V by 4 bases and J by 4 bases, and 17 bases separated the two germline ends.